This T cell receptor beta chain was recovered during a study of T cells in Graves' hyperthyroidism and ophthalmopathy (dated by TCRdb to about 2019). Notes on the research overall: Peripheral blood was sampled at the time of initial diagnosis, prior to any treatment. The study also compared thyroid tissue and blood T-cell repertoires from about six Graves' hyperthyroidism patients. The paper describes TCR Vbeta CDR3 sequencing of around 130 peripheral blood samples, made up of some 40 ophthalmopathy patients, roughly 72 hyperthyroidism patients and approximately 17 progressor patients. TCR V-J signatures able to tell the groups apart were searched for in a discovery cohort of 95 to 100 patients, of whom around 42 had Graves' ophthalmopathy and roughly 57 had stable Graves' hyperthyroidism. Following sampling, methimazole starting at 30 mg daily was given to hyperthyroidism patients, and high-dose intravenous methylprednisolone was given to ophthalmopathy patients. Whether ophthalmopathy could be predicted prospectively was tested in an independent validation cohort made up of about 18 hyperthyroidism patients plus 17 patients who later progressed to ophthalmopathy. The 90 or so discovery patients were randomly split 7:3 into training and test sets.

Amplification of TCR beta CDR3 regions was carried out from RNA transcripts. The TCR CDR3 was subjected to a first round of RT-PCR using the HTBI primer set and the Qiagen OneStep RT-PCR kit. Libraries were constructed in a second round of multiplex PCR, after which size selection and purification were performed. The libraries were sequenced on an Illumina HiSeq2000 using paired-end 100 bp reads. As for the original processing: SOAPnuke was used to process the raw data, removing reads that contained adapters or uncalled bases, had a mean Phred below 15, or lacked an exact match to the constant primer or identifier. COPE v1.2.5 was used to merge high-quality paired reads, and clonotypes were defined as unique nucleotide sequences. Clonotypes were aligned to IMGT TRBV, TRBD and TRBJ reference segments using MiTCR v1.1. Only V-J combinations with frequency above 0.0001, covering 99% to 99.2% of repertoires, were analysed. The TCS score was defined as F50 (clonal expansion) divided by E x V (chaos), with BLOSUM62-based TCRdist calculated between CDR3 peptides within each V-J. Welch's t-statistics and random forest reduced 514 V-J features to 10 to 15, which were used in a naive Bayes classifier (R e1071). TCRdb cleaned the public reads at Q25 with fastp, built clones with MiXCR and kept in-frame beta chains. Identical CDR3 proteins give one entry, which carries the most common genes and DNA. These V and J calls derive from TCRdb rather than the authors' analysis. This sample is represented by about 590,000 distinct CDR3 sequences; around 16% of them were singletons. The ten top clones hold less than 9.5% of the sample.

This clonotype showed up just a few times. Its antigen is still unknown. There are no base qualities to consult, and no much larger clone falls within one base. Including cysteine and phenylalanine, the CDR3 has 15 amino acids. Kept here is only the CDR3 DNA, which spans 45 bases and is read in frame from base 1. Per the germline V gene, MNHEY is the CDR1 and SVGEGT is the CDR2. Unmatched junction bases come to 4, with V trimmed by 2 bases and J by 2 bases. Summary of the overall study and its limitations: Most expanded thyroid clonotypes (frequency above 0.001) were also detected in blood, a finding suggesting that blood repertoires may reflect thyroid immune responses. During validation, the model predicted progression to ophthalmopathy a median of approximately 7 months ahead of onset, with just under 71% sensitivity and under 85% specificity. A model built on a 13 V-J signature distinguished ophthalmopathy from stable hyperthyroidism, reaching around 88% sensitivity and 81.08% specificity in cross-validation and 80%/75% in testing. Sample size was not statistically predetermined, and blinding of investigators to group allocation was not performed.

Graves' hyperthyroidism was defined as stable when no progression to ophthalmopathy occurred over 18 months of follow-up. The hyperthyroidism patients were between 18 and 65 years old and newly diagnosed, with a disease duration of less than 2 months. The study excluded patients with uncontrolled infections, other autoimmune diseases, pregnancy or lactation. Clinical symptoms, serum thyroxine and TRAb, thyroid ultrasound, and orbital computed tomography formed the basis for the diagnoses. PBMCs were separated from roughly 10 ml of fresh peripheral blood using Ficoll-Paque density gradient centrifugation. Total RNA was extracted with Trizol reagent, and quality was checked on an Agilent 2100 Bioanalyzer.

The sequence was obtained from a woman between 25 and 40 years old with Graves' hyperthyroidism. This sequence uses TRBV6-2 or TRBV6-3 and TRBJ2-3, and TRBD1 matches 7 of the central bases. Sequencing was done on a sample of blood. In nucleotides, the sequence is TGTGCCAGCAGTTACGACACAGGGGCCACAGATACGCAGTATTTT. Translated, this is CASSYDTGATDTQYF.